Listed below are T cell receptor beta chains from one sample, sequenced in a study of blood T cell repertoires in COVID-19. Clones were sequenced by immunoSEQ multiplex PCR, and TCRdb holds only the in-frame ones, with some missing. The sample has hundreds of thousands of clones, around 90% seen once. Sequenced: peripheral blood. Every receptor here comes from a woman aged 70-85 years with COVID-19, enrolled during active disease. Each CDR3 is given with its conserved first and last residue. D genes are given only for firm matches. Size tells how often a clone was seen (once, few, many) or the class of an expanded clone, and some rows leave it out.

j_call d_call v_call clone_size cdr3_nt cdr3_aa
TRBJ2-3 TRBD2 TRBV5-1 NA TGCGCCAGCAGCTTGTCGAGCGGGAGAGCTTCAGATACGCAGTATTTT CASSLSSGRASDTQYF
TRBJ1-1 NA TRBV9 NA TGTGCCAGCAGCCCCCAGGTTTCGAACACTGAAGCTTTCTTT CASSPQVSNTEAFF
TRBJ1-3 NA TRBV5-1 NA TGCGCCAGCAGCTTGGGACTGGGGCCGTCCCTATCTGACTCTGGAAACACCATATATTTT CASSLGLGPSLSDSGNTIYF
TRBJ1-6 TRBD1 TRBV6-6 few TGTGCCAGCAGTCGTTACCTACCGGGACAGGGCGACTCACCCCTCCACTTT CASSRYLPGQGDSPLHF
TRBJ2-1 TRBD2 TRBV7-3 NA TGTGCCAGCAGCTTATTAGCGGGCCAGTCCTACAATGAGCAGTTCTTC CASSLLAGQSYNEQFF
TRBJ2-2 NA TRBV19 NA TGTGCCAGTAGCCCGGGGAAGGGAGGAACTAACACCGGGGAGCTGTTTTTT CASSPGKGGTNTGELFF
TRBJ1-2 NA TRBV11-3 NA TGTGCCAGCAGCTTAGATCTCCCGGACTCCCTCCGAGGCTACACCTTC CASSLDLPDSLRGYTF
TRBJ1-3 NA TRBV6-6 few TGTGCCAGCAGTCGTCAACAGGGAAATGGAAACACCATATATTTT CASSRQQGNGNTIYF
TRBJ2-7 TRBD2 TRBV6-6 NA TGTGCCAGCAGACAAGCGACTAGCGGAGTCTACGAGCAGTACTTC CASRQATSGVYEQYF
TRBJ2-7 NA TRBV2 once TGTGCCAGCAGTGAGCCCGGTGAGCCAACCTACGAGCAGTACTTC CASSEPGEPTYEQYF
TRBJ1-5 NA TRBV5-5 NA TGTGCCAGCAGCTTGGGCAGGAGGGACAATCAGCCCCAGCATTTT CASSLGRRDNQPQHF
TRBJ1-1 NA TRBV15 once TGTGCCACCAGCAGGATCGGGAGTACTGAAGCTTTCTTT CATSRIGSTEAFF
TRBJ2-7 NA TRBV6-2/TRBV6-3 NA TGTGCCAGCAGCGGAACTAACATCTACGAGCAGTACTTC CASSGTNIYEQYF
TRBJ2-7 TRBD2 TRBV4-1 NA TGCGCCAGCAGCCAAGGACTCGGGGGAGGGCCGTACGAGCAGTACTTC CASSQGLGGGPYEQYF
TRBJ2-3 NA TRBV5-4 NA TGTGCCAGCAGCTTGGAACCTAAAACAGATACGCAGTATTTT CASSLEPKTDTQYF
TRBJ2-5 TRBD2 TRBV7-7 NA TGTGCTAGCAGCTTAGTAGCGGGAGGGATGGAGACCCAGTACTTC CASSLVAGGMETQYF
TRBJ1-1 NA TRBV7-8 NA TGTGCCAGCAGCTTACCGGGAACGCTAACTGAAGCTTTCTTT CASSLPGTLTEAFF
TRBJ2-5 TRBD2 TRBV4-3 once TGCGCCAGCAGCCCTGGGACTAGCGGGAGCCGGGAGACCCAGTACTTC CASSPGTSGSRETQYF
TRBJ1-5 NA TRBV9 NA TGTGCCAGCAGCCCGTCCCCCTCGACGGGTCAGCCCCAGCATTTT CASSPSPSTGQPQHF
TRBJ2-5 NA TRBV21-1 NA TGTGCCAGCATCCAGTTTTTGAGGCTTTCGGAGACCCAGTACTTC CASIQFLRLSETQYF
TRBJ1-2 NA TRBV5-5 NA TGTGCCAGCAGCTTGTCTGGCGGGGTCCGGGACGCCTTC CASSLSGGVRDAF
TRBJ1-1 TRBD1 TRBV10-3 NA TGTGCCATCAAAGGGACAGGGACCTTGAACACTGAAGCTTTCTTT CAIKGTGTLNTEAFF
TRBJ1-5 NA TRBV15 NA TGTGCCACCAGCAGGCTCGAAACTGGGGGGAGGAGGGGATATAGCAATCAGCCCCAGCATTTT CATSRLETGGRRGYSNQPQHF
TRBJ2-1 NA TRBV5-4 NA TGTGCCAGCAGCCCTGAACAAAACGGACAGCACAATGATCAGTTCTTC CASSPEQNGQHNDQFF
TRBJ2-3 NA TRBV7-9 NA TGTGCCAGCAGCTGGGGACTGCCTAGCACAGATACGCAGTATTTT CASSWGLPSTDTQYF
TRBJ1-6 NA TRBV5-1 NA TGCGCCAGCAGCTTCCAGGCGGGGAATTCACCCCTCCACTTT CASSFQAGNSPLHF
TRBJ2-7 TRBD1 TRBV11-2 NA TGTGCCAGCAGCTCCACCGGGACAGTGGGCTACGAGCAGTACTTC CASSSTGTVGYEQYF
TRBJ1-5 NA TRBV5-1 once TGCGCCAGCAGCCCCGGAGAGCATGATCAGCCCCAGCATTTT CASSPGEHDQPQHF
TRBJ1-3 NA TRBV28 few TGTGCCAGCATCGGGGTTCCTCGCTCTGGAAACACCATATATTTT CASIGVPRSGNTIYF
TRBJ2-1 NA TRBV24-1 once TGTGCCACCAGTGATTCAACCTTTGGGGCGTCATCCTACAATGAGCAGTTCTTC CATSDSTFGASSYNEQFF
TRBJ2-7 NA TRBV25-1 NA TGTGCCAGCAGTGTTGACACCTCCTACGAGCAGTACTTC CASSVDTSYEQYF